The sequence of this TCR beta chain was determined in a study of cytomegalovirus exposure and HLA in healthy donors. The wider study: The same platform was used for the roughly 120 validation repertoires as for the approximately 730 first-cohort repertoires, as reported in a later analysis. Study conclusions and caveats: The dataset shows that most TCR sequences were rare, while some public TCRs occurred in many donors. Accounts indicate the classifier identified cytomegalovirus status with strong specificity and sensitivity. Among the CMV-associated chains, three were confirmed in vitro as specific for CMV antigens.

Assay: immunoSEQ multiplex PCR; the TCRdb copy retains only in-frame clones and omits some. The data contain some 240,000 clones, approximately 87% of them singletons. CDR1 MNHEY and CDR2 SMNVEV come from the germline V gene (reference sequence). The V gene lost 6 bases and the J gene lost 4 bases, with 13 bases spanning the gap. The length of the CDR3 is 14 residues. On this clone itself: Its antigen is currently unknown.

The V call is TRBV27, the J call TRBJ2-1; D tentatively fits TRBD1 or TRBD2 (6 bases each). This sequence was found in a woman aged 18-29 years in good health and CMV-seronegative. Sequencing used PBMCs. CDR3 in amino acids: CASRTGRIYNEQFF. The CDR3 DNA reads TGTGCCAGCAGAACAGGGAGGATTTACAATGAGCAGTTCTTC.